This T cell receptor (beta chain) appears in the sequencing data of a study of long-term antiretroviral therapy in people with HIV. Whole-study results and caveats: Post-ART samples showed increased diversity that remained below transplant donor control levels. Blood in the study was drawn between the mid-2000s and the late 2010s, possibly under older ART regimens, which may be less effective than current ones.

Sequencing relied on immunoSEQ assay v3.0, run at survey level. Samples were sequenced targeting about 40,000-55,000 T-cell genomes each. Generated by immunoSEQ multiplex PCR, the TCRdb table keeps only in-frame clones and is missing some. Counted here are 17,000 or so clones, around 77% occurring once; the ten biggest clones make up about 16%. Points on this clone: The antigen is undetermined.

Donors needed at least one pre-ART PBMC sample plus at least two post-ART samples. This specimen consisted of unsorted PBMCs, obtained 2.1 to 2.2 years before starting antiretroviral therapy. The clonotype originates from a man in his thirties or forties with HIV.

DNA of the CDR3: TGTGCCAGCAGCGTAGGTACTGCCGGGGAGCTGTTTTTT. Translation: CASSVGTAGELFF. The chain carries TRBV9 and TRBJ2-2; D gene ambiguous. Between the trimmed V and J ends, which lost 0 bases and 6 bases, there was a span of 6 bases. The V gene's germline CDR1 is SGDLS and CDR2 YYNGEE. CDR3 length: 13 residues.